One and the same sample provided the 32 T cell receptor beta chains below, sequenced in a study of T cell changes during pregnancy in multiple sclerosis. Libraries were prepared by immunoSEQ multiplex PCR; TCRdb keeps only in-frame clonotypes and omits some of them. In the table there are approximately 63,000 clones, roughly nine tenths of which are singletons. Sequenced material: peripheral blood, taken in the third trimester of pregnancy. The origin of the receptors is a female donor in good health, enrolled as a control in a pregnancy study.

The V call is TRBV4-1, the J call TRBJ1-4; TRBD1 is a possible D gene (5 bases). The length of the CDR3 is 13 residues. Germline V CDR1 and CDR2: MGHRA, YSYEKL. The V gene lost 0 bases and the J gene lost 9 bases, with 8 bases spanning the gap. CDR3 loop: CASSQEWGKKLFF. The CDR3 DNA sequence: TGCGCCAGCAGCCAAGAATGGGGCAAAAAACTGTTTTTT.

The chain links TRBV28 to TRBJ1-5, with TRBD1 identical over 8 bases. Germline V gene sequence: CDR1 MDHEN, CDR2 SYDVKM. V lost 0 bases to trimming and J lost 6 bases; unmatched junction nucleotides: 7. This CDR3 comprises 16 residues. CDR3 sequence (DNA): TGTGCCAGCAGTTTATGGGTAGGACAGGGCGTTCAGCCCCAGCATTTT. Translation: CASSLWVGQGVQPQHF.

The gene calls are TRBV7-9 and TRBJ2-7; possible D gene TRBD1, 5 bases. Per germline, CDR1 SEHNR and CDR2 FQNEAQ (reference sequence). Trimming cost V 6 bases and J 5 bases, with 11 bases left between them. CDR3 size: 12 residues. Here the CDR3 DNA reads TGTGCCAGCAGTCCCCTAGGGGACGAGCAGTACTTC. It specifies CASSPLGDEQYF.

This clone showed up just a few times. The CDR3 spells CASSLDRFPQHF. Here the CDR3 DNA reads TGTGCCAGCTCACTGGACAGGTTCCCCCAGCATTTT. The rearrangement joins TRBV18 to TRBJ1-5; 7 bases line up with TRBD1. Trimming removed 4 bases from V and 10 bases from J; junction bases left unmatched: 4. The CDR3 totals 12 residues. The V gene's germline CDR1 is KGHSH and CDR2 LQKENI.

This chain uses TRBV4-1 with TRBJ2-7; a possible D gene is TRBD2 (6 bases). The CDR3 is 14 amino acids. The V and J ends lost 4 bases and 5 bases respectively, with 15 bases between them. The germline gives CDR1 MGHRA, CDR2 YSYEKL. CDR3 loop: CASSPPLGGDEQYF. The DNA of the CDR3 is TGCGCCAGCAGCCCCCCCTTGGGAGGCGACGAGCAGTACTTC.

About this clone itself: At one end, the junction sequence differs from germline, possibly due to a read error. CDR3 coding DNA: TGCGGCGTTGGTGAACAGGTTTTTGGCTATGGCTACACCTTC. This encodes CGVGEQVFGYGYTF. The chain carries TRBV29-1 and TRBJ1-2; D perhaps matches TRBD1 (5 bases). The CDR3 loop spans 14 amino acids. The germline gives CDR1 SQVTM, CDR2 ANQGSEA.

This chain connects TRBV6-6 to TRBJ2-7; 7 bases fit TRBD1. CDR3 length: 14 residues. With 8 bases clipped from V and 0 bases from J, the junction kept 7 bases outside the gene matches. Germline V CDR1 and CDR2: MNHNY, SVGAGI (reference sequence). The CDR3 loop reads CASATRGSSYEQYF. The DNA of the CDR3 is TGTGCCAGCGCCACCAGGGGGAGCTCCTACGAGCAGTACTTC.

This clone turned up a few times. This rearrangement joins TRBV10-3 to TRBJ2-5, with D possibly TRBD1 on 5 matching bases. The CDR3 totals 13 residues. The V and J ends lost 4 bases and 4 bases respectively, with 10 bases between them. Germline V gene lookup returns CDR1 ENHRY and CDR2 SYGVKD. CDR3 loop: CAISVSQGETQYF. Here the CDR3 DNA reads TGTGCCATCAGTGTAAGTCAGGGAGAGACCCAGTACTTC.

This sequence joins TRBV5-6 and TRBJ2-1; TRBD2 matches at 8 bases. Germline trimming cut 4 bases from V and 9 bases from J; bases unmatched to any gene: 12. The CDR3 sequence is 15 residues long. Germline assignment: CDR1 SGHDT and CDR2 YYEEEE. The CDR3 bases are TGTGCCAGCAGCCCGACACCGGGACTAGTCGGTGAGCAGTTCTTC. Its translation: CASSPTPGLVGEQFF.

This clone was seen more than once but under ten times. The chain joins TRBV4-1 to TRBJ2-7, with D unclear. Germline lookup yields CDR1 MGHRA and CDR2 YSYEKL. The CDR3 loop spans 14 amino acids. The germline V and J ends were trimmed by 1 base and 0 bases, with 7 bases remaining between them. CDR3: CASSQAPSSYEQYF. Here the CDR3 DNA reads TGCGCCAGCAGCCAAGCTCCCAGCTCCTACGAGCAGTACTTC.

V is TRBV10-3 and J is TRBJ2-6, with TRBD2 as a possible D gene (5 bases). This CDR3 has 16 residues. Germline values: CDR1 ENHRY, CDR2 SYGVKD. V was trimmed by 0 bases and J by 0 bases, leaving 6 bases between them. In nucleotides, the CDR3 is TGTGCCATCAGTGAGTCCGGACTCTCTGGGGCCAACGTCCTGACTTTC. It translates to CAISESGLSGANVLTF.

The CDR3 DNA is TGTGCCAGCAGAGGTTGGACAGGGCGGACCTACGAGCAGTACTTC. Its protein product is CASRGWTGRTYEQYF. The V call is TRBV25-1, the J call TRBJ2-7; 8 positions agree with TRBD1. Per the germline V gene, CDR1 is MGHDK and CDR2 is SYGVNS. This CDR3 is 15 amino acids long. V gave up 6 bases and J gave up 2 bases; unmatched junction bases: 9.

The CDR3: CASSLGQGAMWSRDEQFF. The CDR3 DNA is TGTGCCAGCAGTTTAGGACAGGGTGCCATGTGGTCTAGGGATGAGCAGTTCTTC. V usage is TRBV28 and J usage is TRBJ2-1; 8 bases line up with TRBD1. Germline-derived CDR1 and CDR2 are MDHEN and SYDVKM. This CDR3 is built from 18 residues. V was clipped by 2 bases and J by 8 bases; unmatched bases: 17.

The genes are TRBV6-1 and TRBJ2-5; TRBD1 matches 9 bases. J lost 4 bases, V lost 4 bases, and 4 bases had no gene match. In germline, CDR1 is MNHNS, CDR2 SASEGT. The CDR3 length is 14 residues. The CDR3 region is CASSGTGVLETQYF. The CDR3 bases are TGTGCCAGCAGTGGGACAGGGGTACTAGAGACCCAGTACTTC.

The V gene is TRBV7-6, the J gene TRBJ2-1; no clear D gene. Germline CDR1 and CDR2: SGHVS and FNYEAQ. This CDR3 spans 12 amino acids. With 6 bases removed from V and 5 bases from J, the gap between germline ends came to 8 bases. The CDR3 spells CASSPFDNEQFF. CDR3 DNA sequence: TGTGCCAGCAGTCCATTTGACAATGAGCAGTTCTTC.

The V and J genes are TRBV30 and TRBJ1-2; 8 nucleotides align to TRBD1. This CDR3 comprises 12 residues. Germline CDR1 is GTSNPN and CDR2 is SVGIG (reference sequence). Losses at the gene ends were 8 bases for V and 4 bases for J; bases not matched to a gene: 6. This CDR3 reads CAGRQGFYGYTF. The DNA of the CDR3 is TGTGCCGGCAGACAGGGGTTCTATGGCTACACCTTC.

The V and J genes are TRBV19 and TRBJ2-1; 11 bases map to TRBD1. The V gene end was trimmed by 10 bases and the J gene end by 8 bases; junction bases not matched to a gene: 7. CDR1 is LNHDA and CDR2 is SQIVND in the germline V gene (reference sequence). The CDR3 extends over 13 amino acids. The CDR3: CAKGGTGGDEQFF. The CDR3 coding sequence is TGTGCCAAAGGGGGGACAGGGGGAGATGAGCAGTTCTTC.

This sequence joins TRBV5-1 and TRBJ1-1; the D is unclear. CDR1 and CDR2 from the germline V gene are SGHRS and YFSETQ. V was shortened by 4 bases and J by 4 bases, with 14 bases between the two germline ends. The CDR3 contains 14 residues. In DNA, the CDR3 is TGCGCCAGCAGCCTGGATCCCACACCCACTGAAGCTTTCTTT. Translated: CASSLDPTPTEAFF.

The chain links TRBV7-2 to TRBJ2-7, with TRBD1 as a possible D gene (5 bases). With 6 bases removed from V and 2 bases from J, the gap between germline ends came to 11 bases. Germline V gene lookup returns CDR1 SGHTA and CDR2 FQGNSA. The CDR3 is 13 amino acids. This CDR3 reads CASRLGAAYEQYF. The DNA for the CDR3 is TGTGCCAGCAGACTTGGGGCTGCCTACGAGCAGTACTTC.

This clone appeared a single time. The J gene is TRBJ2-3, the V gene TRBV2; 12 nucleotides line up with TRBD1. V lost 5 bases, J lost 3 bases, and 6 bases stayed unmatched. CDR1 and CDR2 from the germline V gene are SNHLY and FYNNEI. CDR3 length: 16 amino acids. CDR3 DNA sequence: TGTGCCAGCAGTCCCGGGACAGGGGGCGCGACAGATACGCAGTATTTT. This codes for CASSPGTGGATDTQYF.

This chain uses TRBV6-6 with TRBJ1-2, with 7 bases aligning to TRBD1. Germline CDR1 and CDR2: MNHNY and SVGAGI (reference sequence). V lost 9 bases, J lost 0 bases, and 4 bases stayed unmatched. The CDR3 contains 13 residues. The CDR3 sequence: CASRQGSNYGYTF. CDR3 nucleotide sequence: TGTGCCAGTCGACAGGGATCTAACTATGGCTACACCTTC.

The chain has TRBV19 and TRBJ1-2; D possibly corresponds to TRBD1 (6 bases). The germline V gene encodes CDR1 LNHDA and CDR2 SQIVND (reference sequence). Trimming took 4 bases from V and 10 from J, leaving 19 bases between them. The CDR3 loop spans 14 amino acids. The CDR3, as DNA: TGTGCCAGTAGTACCTGGACAGAATACCCCTCCTACACCTTC. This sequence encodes CASSTWTEYPSYTF.

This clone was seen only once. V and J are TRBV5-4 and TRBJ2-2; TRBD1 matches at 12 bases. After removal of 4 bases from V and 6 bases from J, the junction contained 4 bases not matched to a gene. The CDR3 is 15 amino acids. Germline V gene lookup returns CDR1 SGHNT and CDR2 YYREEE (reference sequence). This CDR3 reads CASSPGQGAPGELFF. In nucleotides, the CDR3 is TGTGCCAGCAGCCCGGGACAGGGGGCTCCCGGGGAGCTGTTTTTT.

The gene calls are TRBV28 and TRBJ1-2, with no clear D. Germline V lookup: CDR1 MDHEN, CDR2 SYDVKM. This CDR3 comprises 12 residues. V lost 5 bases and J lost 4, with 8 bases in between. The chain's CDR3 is CASSAYSYGYTF. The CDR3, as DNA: TGTGCCAGCAGTGCTTACAGCTATGGCTACACCTTC.

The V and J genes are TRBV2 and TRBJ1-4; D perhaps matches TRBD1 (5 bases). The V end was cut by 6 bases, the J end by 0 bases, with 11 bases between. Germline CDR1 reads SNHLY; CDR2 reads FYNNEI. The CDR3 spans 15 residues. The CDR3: CASRNDRATNEKLFF. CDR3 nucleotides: TGTGCCAGCAGGAACGACAGAGCAACTAATGAAAAACTGTTTTTT.

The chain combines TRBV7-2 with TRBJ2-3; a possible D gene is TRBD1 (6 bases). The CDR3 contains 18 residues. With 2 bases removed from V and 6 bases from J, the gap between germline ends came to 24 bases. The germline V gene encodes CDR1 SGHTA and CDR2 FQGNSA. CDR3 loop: CASSLIFEGEGTSDTQYF. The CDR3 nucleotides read TGTGCCAGCAGCTTAATTTTCGAGGGGGAAGGTACTTCGGATACGCAGTATTTT.

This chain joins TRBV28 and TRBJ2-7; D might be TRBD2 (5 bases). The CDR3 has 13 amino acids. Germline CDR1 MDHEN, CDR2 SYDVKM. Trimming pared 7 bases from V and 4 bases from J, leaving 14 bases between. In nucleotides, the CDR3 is TGTGCCAGCAACACGGAAGAGGGATACGAGCAGTACTTC. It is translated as CASNTEEGYEQYF.

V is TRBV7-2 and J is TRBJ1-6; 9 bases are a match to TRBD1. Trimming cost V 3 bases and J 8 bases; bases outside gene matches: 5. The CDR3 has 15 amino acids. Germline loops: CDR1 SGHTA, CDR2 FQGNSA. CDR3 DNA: TGTGCCAGCAGCTTGGGACAGGGCAGATATTCACCCCTCCACTTT. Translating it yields CASSLGQGRYSPLHF. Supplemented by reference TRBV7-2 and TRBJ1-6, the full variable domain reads GAGVSQSPSNKVTEKGKDVELRCDPISGHTALYWYRQSLGQGLEFLIYFQGNSAPDKSGLPSDRFSAERTGGSVSTLTIQRTQQEDSAVYLCASSLGQGRYSPLHFGNGTRLTVT.

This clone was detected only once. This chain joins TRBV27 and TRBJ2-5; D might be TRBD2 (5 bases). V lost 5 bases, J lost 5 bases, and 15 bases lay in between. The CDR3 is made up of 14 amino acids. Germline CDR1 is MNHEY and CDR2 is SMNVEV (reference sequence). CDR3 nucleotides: TGTGCCAGCAGTCCGAGACGGGGTCGGGAGACCCAGTACTTC. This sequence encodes CASSPRRGRETQYF.

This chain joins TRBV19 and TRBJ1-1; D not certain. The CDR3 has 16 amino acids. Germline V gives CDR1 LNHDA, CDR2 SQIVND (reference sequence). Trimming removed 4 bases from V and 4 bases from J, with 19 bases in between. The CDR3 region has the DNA TGTGCCAGTAGTAACCCCTCTCAAGATGCGGGCACTGAAGCTTTCTTT. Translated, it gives CASSNPSQDAGTEAFF. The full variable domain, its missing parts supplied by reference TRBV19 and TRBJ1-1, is DGGITQSPKYLFRKEGQNVTLSCEQNLNHDAMYWYRQDPGQGLRLIYYSQIVNDFQKGDIAEGYSVSREKKESFPLTVTSAQKNPTAFYLCASSNPSQDAGTEAFFGQGTRLTVV.

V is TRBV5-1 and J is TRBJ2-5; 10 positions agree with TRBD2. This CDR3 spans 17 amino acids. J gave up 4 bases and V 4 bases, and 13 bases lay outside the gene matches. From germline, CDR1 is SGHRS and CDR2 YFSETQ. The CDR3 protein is CASSTATSGPSGETQYF. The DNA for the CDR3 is TGCGCCAGCAGCACGGCGACTAGCGGGCCCTCGGGAGAGACCCAGTACTTC.

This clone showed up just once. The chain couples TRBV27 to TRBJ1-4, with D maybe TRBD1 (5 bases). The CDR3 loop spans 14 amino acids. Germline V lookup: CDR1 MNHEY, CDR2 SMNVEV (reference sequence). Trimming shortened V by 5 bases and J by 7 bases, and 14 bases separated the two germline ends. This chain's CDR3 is CASSPMGRGEKLFF. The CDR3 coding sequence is TGTGCCAGCAGTCCCATGGGGCGGGGTGAAAAACTGTTTTTT.